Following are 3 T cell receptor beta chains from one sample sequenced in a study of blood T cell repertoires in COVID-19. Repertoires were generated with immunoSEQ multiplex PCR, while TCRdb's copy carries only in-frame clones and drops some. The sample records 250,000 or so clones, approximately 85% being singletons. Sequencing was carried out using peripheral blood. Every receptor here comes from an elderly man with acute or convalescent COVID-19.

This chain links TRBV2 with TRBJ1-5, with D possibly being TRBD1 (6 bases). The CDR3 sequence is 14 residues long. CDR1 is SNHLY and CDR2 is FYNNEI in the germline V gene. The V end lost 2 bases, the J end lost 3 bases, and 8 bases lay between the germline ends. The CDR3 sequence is CASSEQGYNQPQHF. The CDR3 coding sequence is TGTGCCAGCAGTGAACAGGGGTACAATCAGCCCCAGCATTTT.

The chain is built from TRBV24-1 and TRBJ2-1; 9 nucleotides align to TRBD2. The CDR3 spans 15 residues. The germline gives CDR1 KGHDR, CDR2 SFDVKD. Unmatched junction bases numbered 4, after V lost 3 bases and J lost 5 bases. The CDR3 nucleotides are TGTGCCACCAGTGATGGGCGGGGGGGAGACAATGAGCAGTTCTTC. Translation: CATSDGRGGDNEQFF.

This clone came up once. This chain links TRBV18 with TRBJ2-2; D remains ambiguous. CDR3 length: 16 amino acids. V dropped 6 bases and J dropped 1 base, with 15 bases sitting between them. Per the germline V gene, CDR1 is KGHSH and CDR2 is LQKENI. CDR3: CASSPPLPGNTGELFF. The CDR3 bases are TGTGCCAGCTCGCCTCCCTTACCCGGGAACACCGGGGAGCTGTTTTTT. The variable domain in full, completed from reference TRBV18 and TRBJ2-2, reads NAGVMQNPRHLVRRRGQEARLRCSPMKGHSHVYWYRQLPEEGLKFMVYLQKENIIDESGMPKERFSAEFPKEGPSILRIQQVVRGDSAAYFCASSPPLPGNTGELFFGEGSRLTVL.